Below, 6 T cell receptor beta chains from the same sample are listed, as sequenced in a study of T-cell memory formation after mild COVID-19. TCRdb used MiXCR to reprocess the 5' RACE reads, holding one entry per CDR3 protein. The repertoire holds some 97,000 distinct CDR3 sequences, roughly 10% seen once, with around 39% in the top ten. The sample comprised PBMCs or a T cell subset sorted from them (not recorded which). The receptors were gathered from a man between 18 and 35 years old who had mild COVID-19 (a few samples of this study predate the infection). Cell type and time point are not known.

The rearrangement uses TRBV7-2 and TRBJ1-6; D is uncertain. The ends were cut back, 2 bases at V and 8 bases at J, with 22 bases in the middle. Germline CDR1 reads SGHTA; CDR2 reads FQGNSA. The CDR3 length is 18 residues. The CDR3 here is CASSLSAALQPRDSPLHF. The CDR3 bases are TGTGCCAGCAGCTTAAGTGCAGCTCTTCAGCCAAGGGATTCACCCCTCCACTTT.

This chain joins TRBV7-2 and TRBJ2-3; D not certain. The CDR3 consists of 12 residues. V lost 5 bases, J lost 6 bases, and 9 bases lay in between. Germline CDR1 is SGHTA and CDR2 is FQGNSA. The CDR3, as DNA: TGTGCCAGCAGCAAGAGTCCGGATACGCAGTATTTT. Encoded protein: CASSKSPDTQYF. Full variable domain (missing parts from reference TRBV7-2 and TRBJ2-3): GAGVSQSPSNKVTEKGKDVELRCDPISGHTALYWYRQSLGQGLEFLIYFQGNSAPDKSGLPSDRFSAERTGGSVSTLTIQRTQQEDSAVYLCASSKSPDTQYFGPGTRLTVL.

This clonotype was observed a handful of times. This chain links TRBV5-6 with TRBJ1-1; unclear D gene. This CDR3 spans 12 amino acids. The ends were cut back, 5 bases at V and 6 bases at J, with 11 bases in the middle. Per germline, CDR1 SGHDT and CDR2 YYEEEE. The CDR3 loop reads CASRGLEAEAFF. The CDR3 DNA reads as TGTGCCAGCAGAGGACTCGAGGCTGAAGCTTTCTTT.

Remarks on this clonotype: Relative to the germline gene, one junction end is altered; a read error may explain this. The chain is built from TRBV4-3 and TRBJ2-5; D may correspond to TRBD1 or TRBD2 (5 bases each). The germline V gene has CDR1 LGHNA and CDR2 YSLEER. The length of the CDR3 is 16 residues. DNA for the CDR3: TGCGCCAGCAGACAAGATAGGGGCGGGTACCAAGAGACCCAGTACTTC. Its translation: CASRQDRGGYQETQYF.

This clonotype was observed a few times. The chain couples TRBV11-3 to TRBJ2-7; the D is unclear. The CDR3 loop spans 13 amino acids. Germline values: CDR1 SGHNT, CDR2 YENEEA. Trimming removed 0 bases from V and 3 bases from J, with 6 bases in between. The CDR3 spells CASSLDDGYEQYF. The CDR3 DNA sequence: TGTGCCAGCAGCTTAGATGACGGCTACGAGCAGTACTTC.

The chain links TRBV15 to TRBJ1-1; D gene ambiguous. The CDR3 extends over 14 amino acids. The ends were cut back, 5 bases at V and 4 bases at J, with 14 bases in the middle. Germline CDR1 is LNHNV and CDR2 is YYDKDF (reference sequence). CDR3 protein: CATSPPGSITEAFF. CDR3 nucleotide sequence: TGTGCCACCAGCCCACCGGGCAGCATCACTGAAGCTTTCTTT.